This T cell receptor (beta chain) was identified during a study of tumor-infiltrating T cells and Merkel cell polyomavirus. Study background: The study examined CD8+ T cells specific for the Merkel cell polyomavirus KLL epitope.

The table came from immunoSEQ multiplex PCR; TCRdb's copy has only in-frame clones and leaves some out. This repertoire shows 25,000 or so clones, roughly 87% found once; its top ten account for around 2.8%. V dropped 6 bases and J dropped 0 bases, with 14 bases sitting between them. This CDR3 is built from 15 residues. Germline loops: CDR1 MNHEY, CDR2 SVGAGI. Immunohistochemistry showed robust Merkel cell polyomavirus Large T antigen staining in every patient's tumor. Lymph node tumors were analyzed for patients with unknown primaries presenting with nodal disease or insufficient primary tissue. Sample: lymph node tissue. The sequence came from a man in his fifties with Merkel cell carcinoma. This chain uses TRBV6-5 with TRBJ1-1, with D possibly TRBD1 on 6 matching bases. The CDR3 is CASRKGGGLNTEAFF. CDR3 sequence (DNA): TGTGCCAGCAGGAAAGGGGGGGGACTGAACACTGAAGCTTTCTTT.